The rows below give T cell receptor beta chains drawn from one sample of a study of cytomegalovirus exposure and HLA in healthy donors. TCRdb's table, derived via immunoSEQ multiplex PCR, lists solely in-frame clones and lacks some. The sample has about 55,000 clones, approximately 80% seen once. Sequencing input: PBMCs. The source is a female donor in good health and CMV-seronegative. Both conserved end residues are trimmed from each CDR3. The D gene is left open where the match is weak. The size of a clone is reported for some rows only, either as once, few or many, or as a class for expanded clones.

>TRBJ2-7|TRBV7-2|-|-
ASSFNREGEQY
>TRBJ2-7|TRBV7-2|-|-
ASSLVGQVSSEQY
>TRBJ2-5|TRBV11-1|TRBD1|once
ASSPRGQGWLETQY
>TRBJ2-7|TRBV27|TRBD1|-
ASSSRQGPYEQY
>TRBJ2-7|TRBV5-1|-|-
ASSPGDSYEQY
>TRBJ2-6|TRBV18|-|-
ASSPSFLSGANVLT
>TRBJ1-5|TRBV15|TRBD1|few
ATSRDKFRDRENQPQH
>TRBJ2-7|TRBV5-6|-|-
ASSLSSFGVPYEQY
>TRBJ2-7|TRBV28|TRBD1|-
ASSLGTGAYEQY
>TRBJ1-3|TRBV28|TRBD1|-
ASSFLTGVGNTIY
>TRBJ1-2|TRBV2|-|-
ASSEGQYYGYT
>TRBJ2-1|TRBV5-1|-|-
ASSFTRQGVNEQF
>TRBJ2-7|TRBV28|TRBD1|-
ASSGLPGQGAFEQY
>TRBJ2-5|TRBV7-7|TRBD1|-
ASSYTGGGGETQY
>TRBJ1-3|TRBV6-6|-|-
ASSSPDRSGNTIY
>TRBJ2-1|TRBV6-5|TRBD2|-
ASSFGTSAYNEQF
>TRBJ1-5|TRBV19|-|-
ASSREDRRQPQH
>TRBJ2-7|TRBV18|-|-
ASSPDPGLGEQY
>TRBJ2-3|TRBV6-5|-|-
ASGSPEDTQY
>TRBJ2-3|TRBV28|-|-
ASGQGSWTDTQY
>TRBJ1-4|TRBV9|TRBD1|-
ASSPPTGGNEKLF
>TRBJ1-1|TRBV7-9|TRBD1|-
ASTATGGHTEAF
>TRBJ1-2|TRBV29-1|-|-
SASREYGYT
>TRBJ2-5|TRBV9|-|-
ASSVGERQRGETQY
>TRBJ1-4|TRBV6-5|-|-
ASSSGINEKLF